The next 5 T cell receptor beta chains were all read from a single sample in a study of shared clonotypes between healthy human individuals. The repertoire was sequenced with immunoSEQ multiplex PCR; TCRdb's copy has only in-frame clones and lacks some. The top ten clones hold roughly 1% of a sample with millions of clones, roughly 94% of them seen once. CD8 cells regarded as naive lacked CD45RO, were positively chosen for CCR7, and omitted terminally differentiated effector memory CD45RA+ cells. The source material was naive CD8+ T cells sorted from blood. The receptors stem from a man aged 18 to 29 in good health.

In the case of this clone: Other DNA sequences within the sample encode an identical CDR3. The CDR3: CASSLYGPVYGYTF. The CDR3 DNA reads as TGCGCCAGCAGTTTGTACGGGCCTGTCTATGGCTACACCTTC. The J gene is TRBJ1-2, the V gene TRBV5-1, with D unresolved. V was cut by 5 bases and J by 4 bases, with 15 bases left in between. The CDR3 covers 14 residues. The germline V gene encodes CDR1 SGHRS and CDR2 YFSETQ.

This sequence joins TRBV10-1 and TRBJ1-6; 8 bases fit TRBD1. The germline CDR1 and CDR2 sequences are WNHNN and SYGVQD (reference sequence). This CDR3 comprises 14 residues. J gave up 7 bases and V 8 bases, and 7 bases lay outside the gene matches. CDR3 sequence (DNA): TGCGCCAGCGCCGGACAGGGAATGAATTCACCCCTCCACTTT. This encodes CASAGQGMNSPLHF.

The rearrangement joins TRBV18 to TRBJ2-3, with D hard to call. Germline CDR1 KGHSH, CDR2 LQKENI. Deletions cut 2 bases from V and 1 base from J, with 10 bases between. The CDR3 totals 15 residues. The CDR3 spells CASSPSWSGTDTQYF. The CDR3 DNA sequence: TGTGCCAGCTCACCAAGCTGGAGTGGCACAGATACGCAGTATTTT.

The chain joins TRBV5-1 to TRBJ2-3, with a tentative D call TRBD1 (6 bases). The CDR3 runs 18 residues. CDR1 SGHRS and CDR2 YFSETQ come from the germline V gene. V shed 0 bases and J shed 2 bases, with 19 bases lying between them. CDR3 loop: CASSLGVLQGSHTDTQYF. The CDR3 DNA follows: TGCGCCAGCAGCTTGGGGGTACTACAGGGCTCTCACACAGATACGCAGTATTTT.

This chain links TRBV4-1 with TRBJ2-5, with D uncertain. This CDR3 is 15 amino acids long. V lost 2 bases, J lost 5 bases, and 15 bases lay in between. Germline loops: CDR1 MGHRA, CDR2 YSYEKL. As DNA, the CDR3 is TGCGCCAGCAGCCAAACCAACTTGTATGAGGAGACCCAGTACTTC. Protein: CASSQTNLYEETQYF.